Listed below are T cell receptor beta chains from one sample, sequenced in a study of CD8 T cells in ankylosing spondylitis. In TCRdb, the 5' RACE reads were re-called with MiXCR into one record per CDR3 protein. The repertoire includes about 390,000 distinct CDR3 sequences, about 22% of them detected once, and roughly a sixth sits in the top ten. The sequencing sample was made of blood, either unsorted or a sorted T cell fraction (not recorded which). These receptors all come from a male donor with ankylosing spondylitis. The CDR3 runs from the conserved cysteine through the conserved F or W.

CASSLRGYGYTF	TRBV27	TRBJ1-2
CASGGTGIETQYF	TRBV6-6	TRBJ2-5
CASSSRRGEAFF	TRBV12-3/TRBV12-4	TRBJ1-1
CSASLGPQPYNEQFF	TRBV20-1	TRBJ2-1
CASSIRFGRHGELFF	TRBV19	TRBJ2-2
CASGSGDSDTQYF	TRBV12-5	TRBJ2-3
CASSHHLSGSLGNNEQFF	TRBV13	TRBJ2-1
CSAIRPPREQYF	TRBV20-1	TRBJ2-7
CASNLAHSSYNEQFF	TRBV2	TRBJ2-1
CASSVGFTGELFF	TRBV5-1	TRBJ2-2
CSAREPSPYQETQYF	TRBV20-1	TRBJ2-5
CASSFPSGVGYF	TRBV28	TRBJ2-3
CASSLPTGAGTGELFF	TRBV28	TRBJ2-2
CASLRSGLEGLQFF	TRBV6-1	TRBJ2-1
CASAGELFF	TRBV21-1	TRBJ2-2
CSASPLTSPQFF	TRBV20-1	TRBJ2-1